The clone carrying this TCR beta chain was observed at least ten times. Its antigen is undetermined. This sample stems from a study of response to subunit inactivated influenza vaccine. TCRdb reprocessed the RT-PCR reads with MiXCR, giving one entry per CDR3 protein. The repertoire consists of roughly 790,000 distinct CDR3 sequences, with around 20% occurring once and the leading ten covering roughly 10%. The CDR3 sequence is 13 residues long. V gave up 4 bases and J gave up 7 bases; unmatched junction bases: 7. Findings and caveats of the study: Few additional T cells are recruited per seasonal influenza vaccination, authors suggested.

The sample here was PBMCs from blood, taken roughly 5 days after vaccination. The chain is built from TRBV12-3 or TRBV12-4 and TRBJ2-7, with TRBD1 identical over 7 bases. This TCR was sampled from a man aged 50 to 59 who received an inactivated influenza vaccine. CDR3 loop: CASSSRQGNEQYF. In DNA, the CDR3 is TGTGCCAGCAGTTCCCGACAGGGTAATGAGCAGTACTTC.